This T cell receptor beta chain was captured by sequencing in a study of OX40 agonist ivuxolimab in advanced cancers. Trimming stripped 5 bases from V and 0 bases from J, with 12 bases between. Germline-derived CDR1 and CDR2 are SGHAT and FQNNGV. This CDR3 comprises 15 residues. The data were produced by immunoSEQ multiplex PCR, yet TCRdb's version contains in-frame clones alone and is incomplete. Of over 55,000 clones in the sample, approximately 91% were seen once. Sequenced here: CD4+ or CD8+ T cells sorted from blood, sampled in a trial of the OX40 agonist ivuxolimab. This receptor was obtained from an adult with an advanced solid tumor such as melanoma, head and neck, liver or kidney cancer. The chain has TRBV11-2 and TRBJ2-3; tentatively, D is TRBD1 (6 bases). This CDR3 reads CASSTGTTSTDTQYF. The CDR3 nucleotides read TGTGCCAGCAGCACTGGGACAACTAGCACAGATACGCAGTATTTT. Full variable domain (missing parts from reference TRBV11-2 and TRBJ2-3): EAGVAQSPRYKIIEKRQSVAFWCNPISGHATLYWYQQILGQGPKLLIQFQNNGVVDDSQLPKDRFSAERLKGVDSTLKIQPAKLEDSAVYLCASSTGTTSTDTQYFGPGTRLTVL.